Below are 3 T cell receptor beta chains sequenced from a single sample in a study of liver allograft versus peripheral blood T cells. Study as a whole: Intrahepatic T cell receptor repertoires from transplanted livers were compared against repertoires in recipients' peripheral blood.

Each CDR3 protein gets one entry after TCRdb re-called the reads with MiXCR. The table lists 8,000 to 9,000 distinct CDR3 sequences, roughly a sixth of them singletons. The receptor source for this set is a human patient who had a liver transplant. A subset of T cells may come from the graft donor.

As to this clonotype: Since a much larger clone is just one base distant, this may be a read error. The chain employs TRBV10-3 and TRBJ1-1; TRBD1 might be the D (6 bases). V was shortened by 4 bases and J by 0 bases, with 12 bases between the two germline ends. The CDR3 runs to 15 residues. The germline V gene has CDR1 ENHRY and CDR2 SYGVKD. CDR3 sequence (DNA): TGTGCCATCAGTGCGGGGGGCGGGATGAACACTGAAGCTTTCTTT. Its protein is CAISAGGGMNTEAFF.

This clonotype came up a few times. J is TRBJ1-5 and V is TRBV20-1; the match to TRBD1 covers 10 bases. The length of the CDR3 is 15 residues. The germline V gene encodes CDR1 DFQATT and CDR2 SNEGSKA (reference sequence). Trimming removed 5 bases from V and 7 bases from J; junction bases left unmatched: 11. The CDR3 protein is CSASGTGDVGQPQHF. CDR3 sequence (DNA): TGCAGTGCTTCCGGGACAGGGGATGTGGGGCAGCCCCAGCATTTT.

This clonotype is classed as medium-sized. The chain combines TRBV6-2 or TRBV6-3 with TRBJ1-6; D unresolved. V was trimmed by 4 bases and J by 4 bases, leaving 8 bases between them. This CDR3 comprises 14 residues. In germline, CDR1 is MNHEY, CDR2 SVGEGT. The CDR3 DNA reads as TGTGCCAGCAGTTCGGGAATTTATAATTCACCCCTCCACTTT. Protein product: CASSSGIYNSPLHF.